The rows below give T cell receptor beta chains drawn from one sample of a study of blood T cell repertoires in COVID-19. The protocol was immunoSEQ multiplex PCR, while the TCRdb copy is restricted to in-frame clones and leaves out a portion. The table has about 260,000 clones, about 83% seen once; the top ten hold approximately 9%. Sequencing used peripheral blood. All receptors derive from a woman between 45 and 65 years old who had recovered from COVID-19. Each CDR3 is given with its conserved first and last residue. D genes are given only for firm matches. The size field is filled for only some rows; it gives once, few, many or a size class.

>TRBV11-2|NA|NA|TRBJ2-1
CASSLAGGLGRIFF
TGTGCCAGCAGCTTAGCCGGGGGGCTAGGACGAATTTTCTTC
>TRBV5-1|TRBD1|NA|TRBJ1-2
CASSLPGQVNYGYTF
TGCGCCAGCAGCTTGCCTGGACAGGTTAACTATGGCTACACCTTC
>TRBV6-5|NA|NA|TRBJ2-7
CASSYDWRGSYEQYF
TGTGCCAGCAGTTACGATTGGAGGGGTTCCTACGAGCAGTACTTC
>TRBV10-1|NA|NA|TRBJ2-5
CASSESWGEAETQYF
TGCGCCAGCAGTGAGTCATGGGGGGAGGCGGAGACCCAGTACTTC
>TRBV16|NA|NA|TRBJ1-6
CASSQLSARGDNSPLHF
TGTGCCAGCAGCCAATTATCAGCACGGGGTGATAATTCACCCCTCCACTTT
>TRBV7-6|NA|NA|TRBJ1-2
CASSSGLGGYGYTF
TGTGCCAGCAGTTCCGGATTAGGCGGGTATGGCTACACCTTC
>TRBV3-1/TRBV3-2|TRBD2|few|TRBJ2-5
CASSHQVGGQETQYF
TGTGCCAGCAGCCACCAAGTGGGGGGGCAAGAGACCCAGTACTTC
>TRBV29-1|NA|NA|TRBJ1-2
CSASDKSNYGYTF
TGCAGCGCCTCAGATAAGTCTAACTATGGCTACACCTTC
>TRBV28|TRBD2|NA|TRBJ2-3
CASSFLTSGYTDTQYF
TGTGCCAGCAGTTTCCTGACTAGCGGGTACACAGATACGCAGTATTTT
>TRBV14|NA|NA|TRBJ1-1
CASSQDRQTNTEAFF
TGTGCCAGCAGCCAAGATCGACAAACGAACACTGAAGCTTTCTTT
>TRBV27|TRBD1|NA|TRBJ1-5
CASSLQGAYNSQPQHF
TGTGCCAGCAGTTTACAGGGGGCGTACAATAGTCAGCCCCAGCATTTT
>TRBV9|TRBD2|NA|TRBJ2-2
CASSARRGGVTTGELFF
TGTGCCAGCAGCGCCAGACGGGGAGGGGTTACCACCGGGGAGCTGTTTTTT
>TRBV1|NA|NA|TRBJ2-3
CTSSQCSGESTDTQYF
TGCACCAGCAGCCAATGCAGCGGGGAGTCCACAGATACGCAGTATTTT
>TRBV28|NA|NA|TRBJ2-5
CASGGETQYF
TGTGCCAGCGGAGGAGAGACCCAGTACTTC
>TRBV6-6|NA|NA|TRBJ1-1
CASSYGLTEAFF
TGTGCCAGCAGTTACGGGCTAACCGAAGCTTTCTTT
>TRBV4-3|TRBD1|NA|TRBJ2-7
CASSQAGTGAYEQYF
TGCGCCAGCAGCCAAGCCGGGACAGGGGCCTACGAGCAGTACTTC
>TRBV7-2|TRBD2|NA|TRBJ2-3
CASSLGWASGRAADTQYF
TGTGCCAGCAGCTTAGGATGGGCCAGCGGGAGGGCGGCAGATACGCAGTATTTT
>TRBV11-2|NA|few|TRBJ2-2
CASSSDRTGELFF
TGTGCCAGCAGCTCCGACAGAACCGGGGAGCTGTTTTTT
>TRBV5-1|TRBD1|NA|TRBJ2-1
CASSLGGTEYNEQFF
TGCGCCAGCAGCTTAGGGGGCACTGAGTACAATGAGCAGTTCTTC
>TRBV6-1|TRBD1|NA|TRBJ2-1
CASSGTQGAGSYNEQFF
TGTGCCAGCAGTGGTACACAGGGGGCGGGATCCTACAATGAGCAGTTCTTC
>TRBV30|NA|NA|TRBJ2-5
CAWSSGQETQYF
TGTGCCTGGAGTAGCGGCCAAGAGACCCAGTACTTC
>TRBV5-1|TRBD2|NA|TRBJ2-7
CASSLEGGSIDEQYF
TGCGCCAGCAGCTTGGAAGGCGGGAGTATCGACGAGCAGTACTTC
>TRBV7-3|NA|NA|TRBJ1-1
CASSLVVEGEAFF
TGTGCCAGCAGCTTAGTAGTCGAGGGTGAAGCTTTCTTT
>TRBV7-3|TRBD2|NA|TRBJ2-3
CASSSGLALTDTQYF
TGTGCCAGCAGCTCGGGACTAGCCCTCACAGATACGCAGTATTTT
>TRBV5-4|NA|NA|TRBJ1-2
CASSREQGFGYGYTF
TGTGCCAGCAGTCGAGAACAGGGTTTTGGGTATGGCTACACCTTC
>TRBV3-1/TRBV3-2|NA|NA|TRBJ2-7
CASSQDRWQGSYEQYF
TGTGCCAGCAGCCAAGATCGGTGGCAGGGGTCCTACGAGCAGTACTTC
>TRBV5-1|NA|once|TRBJ1-5
CASSPGWRTNSNQPQHF
TGCGCCAGCAGCCCAGGGTGGAGGACTAATAGCAATCAGCCCCAGCATTTT
>TRBV27|TRBD2|NA|TRBJ2-1
CASMLTSGGAYNEQFF
TGTGCCAGCATGTTGACTAGCGGGGGGGCCTACAATGAGCAGTTCTTC
>TRBV18|NA|NA|TRBJ1-1
CASSPDSHINTEAFF
TGTGCCAGCTCTCCCGACAGTCATATAAACACTGAAGCTTTCTTT
>TRBV6-1|NA|NA|TRBJ2-3
CASSEGPAGLGLGTQYF
TGTGCCAGCAGTGAGGGGCCAGCGGGCCTCGGGTTGGGTACGCAGTATTTT
>TRBV4-2|NA|NA|TRBJ1-2
CASSQVRTDNYGYTF
TGTGCCAGCAGCCAAGTACGGACAGATAACTATGGCTACACCTTC
>TRBV16|TRBD2|NA|TRBJ2-7
CASSRGLAGVYEQYF
TGTGCCAGCAGCCGAGGACTAGCGGGAGTCTACGAGCAGTACTTC
>TRBV7-2|NA|NA|TRBJ2-3
CASSLPTDTQYF
TGTGCCAGCAGCTTACCTACAGATACGCAGTATTTT
>TRBV24-1|NA|NA|TRBJ2-1
CATSDLLPGPYNEQFF
TGTGCCACCAGTGACCTTCTCCCAGGGCCTTACAATGAGCAGTTCTTC
>TRBV7-9|TRBD1|NA|TRBJ1-4
CASSLVGRGANEKLFF
TGTGCCAGCAGCTTAGTAGGCAGGGGGGCTAATGAAAAACTGTTTTTT
>TRBV29-1|NA|NA|TRBJ2-7
CSVVRGGSYEQYF
TGCAGCGTTGTACGGGGAGGCTCCTACGAGCAGTACTTC
>TRBV2|NA|NA|TRBJ2-7
CASSEEARSYEQYF
TGTGCCAGCAGTGAAGAAGCACGATCCTACGAGCAGTACTTC
>TRBV16|NA|NA|TRBJ2-5
CASISDEKRRSGETQYF
TGTGCCAGCATTTCGGATGAGAAGCGGCGATCCGGGGAGACCCAGTACTTC
>TRBV7-2|TRBD2|NA|TRBJ2-5
CASRPTSGGPETQYF
TGTGCCAGCAGACCTACTAGCGGGGGGCCCGAGACCCAGTACTTC
>TRBV27|NA|NA|TRBJ2-5
CASSRREPQETQYF
TGTGCCAGCAGTCGGCGGGAACCCCAAGAGACCCAGTACTTC
>TRBV12-3/TRBV12-4|TRBD2|NA|TRBJ2-7
CASTPSGTYEQYF
TGTGCCAGCACCCCGAGCGGGACCTACGAGCAGTACTTC
>TRBV21-1|NA|NA|TRBJ2-2
CGGGGTTVTGELFF
TGTGGCGGGGGGGGGACGACAGTCACCGGGGAGCTGTTTTTT
>TRBV7-2|NA|NA|TRBJ2-2
CASSLERLAWSTGELFF
TGTGCCAGCAGCTTAGAACGTCTAGCGTGGAGCACCGGGGAGCTGTTTTTT
>TRBV18|NA|NA|TRBJ1-5
CASSPQPNQPQHF
TGTGCCAGCTCACCACAGCCAAATCAGCCCCAGCATTTT
>TRBV6-2/TRBV6-3|NA|NA|TRBJ2-5
CASSFSPGIETQYF
TGTGCCAGCAGTTTTAGTCCAGGGATAGAGACCCAGTACTTC